The present T cell receptor beta chain was sequenced within a study of blood T cell repertoires in COVID-19. The wider study: Donors in the United States, Italy and Spain gave samples during acute or convalescent COVID-19. PBMCs, B-cell-depleted T cells, or T cells provided the cDNA or gDNA that made up the material.

In the source study's methods: Estimation of nucleated cell counts relied on the amplification of reference gene primers. Profiling relied on immunoSEQ multiplex PCR, and the TCRdb table lists in-frame clones only, not all of them. From that table come the V and J calls and clone size; the DNA was used to work out D and trimming. The data show roughly 250,000 clones, with about 91% seen just once and over 1% held by the top ten. Self-reported history from a screening survey and questionnaire set each donor's cohort. This CDR3 is 15 amino acids long. The V gene's germline CDR1 is SNHLY and CDR2 FYNNEI. Losses at the gene ends were 5 bases for V and 7 bases for J; bases not matched to a gene: 8.

The gene calls are TRBV2 and TRBJ1-6; 7 positions agree with TRBD1. The sequence was obtained from a woman in her 40s with acute COVID-19. Sequenced sample: PBMCs or T cells enriched from blood (not recorded which). The CDR3 DNA follows: TGTGCCAGCAGTTCCCAGGGGGTCGAAAATTCACCCCTCCACTTT. It translates to CASSSQGVENSPLHF.